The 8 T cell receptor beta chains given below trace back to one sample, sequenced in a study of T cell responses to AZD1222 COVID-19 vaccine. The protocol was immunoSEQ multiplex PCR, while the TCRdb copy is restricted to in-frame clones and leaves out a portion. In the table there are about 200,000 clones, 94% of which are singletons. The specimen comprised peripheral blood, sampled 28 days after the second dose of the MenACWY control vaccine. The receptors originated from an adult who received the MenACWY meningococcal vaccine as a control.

The CDR3 bases are TGTGCCAGCAGCCTGGGACAGGGGGCAGGTAGGACTGAAGCTTTCTTT. Translating it yields CASSLGQGAGRTEAFF. The rearrangement links TRBV6-2 or TRBV6-3 to TRBJ1-1; 12 bases fit TRBD1. This CDR3 is built from 16 residues. The germline V gene has CDR1 MNHEY and CDR2 SVGEGT. V shed 6 bases and J 5 bases; nucleotides not matched to a gene: 10.

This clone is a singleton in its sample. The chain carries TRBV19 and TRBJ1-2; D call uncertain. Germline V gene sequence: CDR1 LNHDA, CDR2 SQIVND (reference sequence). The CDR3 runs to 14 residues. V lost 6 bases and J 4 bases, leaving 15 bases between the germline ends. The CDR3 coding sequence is TGTGCCAGTAGCGACGCCCCGGAAGGCTATGGCTACACCTTC. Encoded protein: CASSDAPEGYGYTF.

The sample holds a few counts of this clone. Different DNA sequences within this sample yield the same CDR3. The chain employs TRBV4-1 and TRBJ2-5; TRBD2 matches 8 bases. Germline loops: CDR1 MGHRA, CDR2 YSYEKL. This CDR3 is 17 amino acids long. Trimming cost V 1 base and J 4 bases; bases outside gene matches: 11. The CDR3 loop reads CASSQVFLAGGGETQYF. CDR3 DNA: TGCGCCAGCAGCCAAGTTTTCCTAGCGGGCGGCGGAGAGACCCAGTACTTC.

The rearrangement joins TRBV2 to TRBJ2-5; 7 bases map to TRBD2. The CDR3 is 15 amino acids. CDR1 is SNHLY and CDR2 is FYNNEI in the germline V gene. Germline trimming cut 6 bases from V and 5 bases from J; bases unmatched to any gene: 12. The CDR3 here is CASREGRGKVETQYF. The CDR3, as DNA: TGTGCCAGCAGAGAGGGGCGGGGGAAAGTGGAGACCCAGTACTTC.

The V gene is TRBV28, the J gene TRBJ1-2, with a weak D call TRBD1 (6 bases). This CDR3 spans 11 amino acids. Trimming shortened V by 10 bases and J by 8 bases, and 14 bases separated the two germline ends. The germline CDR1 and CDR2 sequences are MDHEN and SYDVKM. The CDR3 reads CATGSRGGYTF. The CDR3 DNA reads TGTGCCACAGGTAGCAGGGGCGGCTACACCTTC.

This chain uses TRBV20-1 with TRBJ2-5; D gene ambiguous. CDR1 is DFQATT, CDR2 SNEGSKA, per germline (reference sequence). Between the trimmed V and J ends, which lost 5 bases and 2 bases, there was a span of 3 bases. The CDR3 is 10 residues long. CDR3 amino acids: CSARQETQYF. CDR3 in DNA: TGCAGTGCTCGACAAGAGACCCAGTACTTC.

This CDR3 reads CASSPYTTSYEQYF. In nucleotides, the CDR3 is TGTGCCAGCAGCCCGTACACAACGAGCTACGAGCAGTACTTC. The gene calls are TRBV11-1 and TRBJ2-7; D unresolved. The CDR3 sequence is 14 residues long. Germline loops: CDR1 SGHAT, CDR2 FQDESV (reference sequence). V was pared by 5 bases and J by 3 bases, with 14 bases between.

The CDR3 loop is CASSPLGNIQYF. The CDR3 nucleotides read TGTGCCAGCAGCCCCCTCGGAAACATTCAGTACTTC. The V and J genes are TRBV12-3 or TRBV12-4 and TRBJ2-4, with no clear D. This CDR3 has 12 residues. V shed 6 bases and J shed 6 bases, with 9 bases lying between them.